This T cell receptor beta chain is drawn from a study of T cell clones after liver transplantation. In the study overall: TCRbeta sequencing after a pre-transplant mixed lymphocyte reaction identified graft-donor-reactive clones, later tracked in post-transplant blood. Findings of the study overall: In two subjects, few donor cells limited the measurable donor-reactive repertoire.

The assay was immunoSEQ multiplex PCR, and TCRdb's table has in-frame clones only and misses some. The sample carries approximately 100,000 clones, around 80% recorded once. As concerns this clone: Its specificity is not known.

CDR1 and CDR2 (germline): SGHAT, FQNNGV. V shed 5 bases and J shed 6 bases, with 17 bases lying between them. CDR3 length: 14 residues. Here the sequenced sample was CD4+ T cells from blood, taken around 44 months after liver transplant. The chain couples TRBV11-2 to TRBJ2-7; D is perhaps TRBD1 (8 bases). The sequence was collected from a human patient who received a liver transplant. Some T cells may trace back to the graft donor. The CDR3 spells CASSRRTGRGEQYF. The CDR3 DNA is TGTGCCAGCAGCCGCCGGACAGGGAGGGGCGAGCAGTACTTC. Supplemented by reference TRBV11-2 and TRBJ2-7, the full variable domain reads EAGVAQSPRYKIIEKRQSVAFWCNPISGHATLYWYQQILGQGPKLLIQFQNNGVVDDSQLPKDRFSAERLKGVDSTLKIQPAKLEDSAVYLCASSRRTGRGEQYFGPGTRLTVT.